The present T cell receptor beta chain was sequenced within a study of human T cells and chemical hapten exposure. CDR1 is DFQATT, CDR2 SNEGSKA, per germline (reference sequence). CDR3 length equals 10 residues. The V and J ends lost 4 bases and 10 bases respectively, with 8 bases between them. Via MiXCR, TCRdb re-called the RACE reads, giving one row per CDR3 protein. The sample has roughly 80,000 distinct CDR3 sequences, approximately 8.1% seen once. Time point noted: healthy volunteer bleed at 6 weeks. RNA extraction used unfractionated whole blood as the source of total RNA. The sequenced sample was whole blood. The clonotype originates from a female donor in good health. Some clones in this sample may be carry-over from other donors' samples. This chain links TRBV20-1 with TRBJ2-1; D tentatively reads TRBD1 or TRBD2 (5 bases each). The CDR3 loop is CSATGGEQFF. CDR3 sequence (DNA): TGCAGTGCTACTGGGGGAGAGCAGTTCTTC.